The rows below give T cell receptor beta chains drawn from one sample of a study of cytomegalovirus exposure and HLA in healthy donors. TCRdb keeps only in-frame clones here, not all; method: immunoSEQ multiplex PCR. This table holds around 120,000 clones, around 10% found once. Sample: PBMCs. Receptors were obtained from a young man in good health and CMV-seronegative. The CDR3 runs from the conserved cysteine through the conserved F or W. The D gene is left open where the match is weak. Size tells how often a clone was seen (once, few, many) or the class of an expanded clone, and some rows leave it out.

size: .; J: TRBJ1-1; D: TRBD1; V: TRBV19; DNA: TGTGCCATGCACAGGGGGCTGACTGAAGCTTTCTTT; CDR3: CAMHRGLTEAFF
size: .; J: TRBJ1-5; D: TRBD1; V: TRBV30; DNA: TGTGCCTGGATGCCACAGGGGAAGGGCAATCAGCCCCAGCATTTT; CDR3: CAWMPQGKGNQPQHF
size: .; J: TRBJ2-1; D: .; V: TRBV12-5; DNA: TGTGCTAGTGGTCAAATCTCCTGGGGCGGCAGCTCCTACAATGAGCAGTTCTTC; CDR3: CASGQISWGGSSYNEQFF
size: few; J: TRBJ1-3; D: .; V: TRBV7-9; DNA: TGTGCCAGCAGCTTAGGTCCCAGGGGTACTGGAAACACCATATATTTT; CDR3: CASSLGPRGTGNTIYF
size: .; J: TRBJ1-2; D: TRBD1; V: TRBV30; DNA: TGTGCCTGGGGGACAGGGGGGGGATATGGCTACACCTTC; CDR3: CAWGTGGGYGYTF
size: few; J: TRBJ2-5; D: TRBD2; V: TRBV5-6; DNA: TGTGCCAGCAGCTTGGCCCTAGCGGGAGGAGAGACCCAGTACTTC; CDR3: CASSLALAGGETQYF
size: few; J: TRBJ1-6; D: .; V: TRBV6-5; DNA: TGTGCCAGCAGTTCGAGACAGGATGCTTCACCCCTCCACTTT; CDR3: CASSSRQDASPLHF
size: .; J: TRBJ2-7; D: TRBD1; V: TRBV5-4; DNA: TGTGCCAGCAGCTCTCTACAATTGACAGGGGACTCCTACGAGCAGTACTTC; CDR3: CASSSLQLTGDSYEQYF
size: .; J: TRBJ2-2; D: .; V: TRBV15; DNA: TGTGCCACCAGCAGAGAGGCCAGGGGGAACACCGGGGAGCTGTTTTTT; CDR3: CATSREARGNTGELFF
size: .; J: TRBJ1-1; D: .; V: TRBV28; DNA: TGTGCCAGCAGTTTAACAGGGAAGACGGATGAAGCTTTCTTT; CDR3: CASSLTGKTDEAFF
size: many; J: TRBJ2-6; D: .; V: TRBV6-1; DNA: TGTGCCAGCAGTGAACACTCTGGGGCCAACGTCCTGACTTTC; CDR3: CASSEHSGANVLTF
size: .; J: TRBJ2-7; D: TRBD2; V: TRBV27; DNA: TGTGCCAGCAGCCGGACTAGCGGGGCCTACGAGCAGTACTTC; CDR3: CASSRTSGAYEQYF
size: .; J: TRBJ2-5; D: TRBD1; V: TRBV28; DNA: TGTGCCAGCAGTTTTGGGCAGGGGGTGCTTGGGGAGACCCAGTACTTC; CDR3: CASSFGQGVLGETQYF
size: few; J: TRBJ1-1; D: TRBD1; V: TRBV7-9; DNA: TGTGCCAGCAGCCCCCGACAGGGGTACACTGAAGCTTTCTTT; CDR3: CASSPRQGYTEAFF
size: .; J: TRBJ2-1; D: TRBD2; V: TRBV14; DNA: TGTGCCAGCAGCCATCGACCGGGACTAGGGTTCTACAATGAGCAGTTCTTC; CDR3: CASSHRPGLGFYNEQFF
size: .; J: TRBJ1-4; D: .; V: TRBV11-2; DNA: TGTGCCAGCAGCTCATACCCGAGGCGAGATGAAAAACTGTTTTTT; CDR3: CASSSYPRRDEKLFF
size: .; J: TRBJ1-1; D: .; V: TRBV21-1; DNA: TGTGCCAGCAGCACAGGGAGGGGGAGGAAGAACACTGAAGCTTTCTTT; CDR3: CASSTGRGRKNTEAFF
size: .; J: TRBJ1-4; D: .; V: TRBV25-1; DNA: TGTGCCAGCAGTGAATCCTACAGAGAAAAACTGTTTTTT; CDR3: CASSESYREKLFF
size: few; J: TRBJ1-1; D: .; V: TRBV18; DNA: TGTGCCAGCTCACCAGGGGCAAACACTGAAGCTTTCTTT; CDR3: CASSPGANTEAFF
size: .; J: TRBJ1-4; D: .; V: TRBV7-9; DNA: TGTGCCAGCAGCTTAGCTGAGACAGAGAATGAAAAACTGTTTTTT; CDR3: CASSLAETENEKLFF
size: few; J: TRBJ2-1; D: TRBD2; V: TRBV6-4; DNA: TGTGCCAGCAGTGACTCCGGGACTAGCGGGAGCAATGAGCAGTTCTTC; CDR3: CASSDSGTSGSNEQFF
size: few; J: TRBJ2-7; D: TRBD1; V: TRBV7-9; DNA: TGTGCCAGCAGCCCTGGGACAGGGTTAAGGGACGAGCAGTACTTC; CDR3: CASSPGTGLRDEQYF
size: few; J: TRBJ2-7; D: TRBD1; V: TRBV5-4; DNA: TGTGCCAGCAGCTTTCAGGGGGCGAGGGAGCAGTACTTC; CDR3: CASSFQGAREQYF
size: .; J: TRBJ2-7; D: .; V: TRBV5-4; DNA: TGTGCCAGCAGCCCTACCTTGGACTCCGCATCGGTCTACGAGCAGTACTTC; CDR3: CASSPTLDSASVYEQYF
size: .; J: TRBJ2-5; D: .; V: TRBV4-3; DNA: TGCGCCAGCAGCCAAGAGATCGGTGGAGGAGGACAAGAGACCCAGTACTTC; CDR3: CASSQEIGGGGQETQYF
size: .; J: TRBJ2-7; D: TRBD2; V: TRBV27; DNA: TGTGCCAGTGGGCCCACGCCGGGACTAGCCCACTACGAGCAGTACTTC; CDR3: CASGPTPGLAHYEQYF
size: .; J: TRBJ1-5; D: .; V: TRBV6-1; DNA: TGTGCCAGCAGTGCCAGCTACCAGACAGTTAGCAATCAGCCCCAGCATTTT; CDR3: CASSASYQTVSNQPQHF
size: few; J: TRBJ2-2; D: TRBD2; V: TRBV30; DNA: TGTGCCTGGAGAGCGGGGGGGCCTGAGACCGGGGAGCTGTTTTTT; CDR3: CAWRAGGPETGELFF
size: .; J: TRBJ1-2; D: TRBD1; V: TRBV27; DNA: TGTGCCAGCAGTCCAGGGGGCGGCGGCTACACCTTC; CDR3: CASSPGGGGYTF
size: few; J: TRBJ2-7; D: TRBD2; V: TRBV7-9; DNA: TGTGCCAGCAGCTTATCTGCGGGAGACGAGCAGTACTTC; CDR3: CASSLSAGDEQYF
size: .; J: TRBJ1-6; D: .; V: TRBV15; DNA: TGTGCCACCAGTCCGACAGGAAGCTCCTATAATTCACCCCTCCACTTT; CDR3: CATSPTGSSYNSPLHF
size: few; J: TRBJ2-1; D: TRBD2; V: TRBV19; DNA: TGTGCCAGTAGTACCTCCCGTGAGCGGGAGGGCCCGGGGGGAGAGGAGCAGTTCTTC; CDR3: CASSTSREREGPGGEEQFF
size: few; J: TRBJ1-4; D: TRBD1; V: TRBV4-1; DNA: TGCGCCAGCAGCCAAGAGGGACAGGGTATCGGCGAAAAACTGTTTTTT; CDR3: CASSQEGQGIGEKLFF
size: few; J: TRBJ1-5; D: .; V: TRBV30; DNA: TGTGCCTGGCGGTTCCCGGACAGTTCGAATCAGCCCCAGCATTTT; CDR3: CAWRFPDSSNQPQHF
size: many; J: TRBJ1-2; D: .; V: TRBV7-9; DNA: TGTGCCAGCAGCCAGCCTGGAGGTTGGTATGGCTACACCTTC; CDR3: CASSQPGGWYGYTF
size: .; J: TRBJ2-5; D: .; V: TRBV30; DNA: TGTGCCTGGAGTGTTATCGGCGCCGCCGCGGCCCAGTACTTC; CDR3: CAWSVIGAAAAQYF
size: .; J: TRBJ1-2; D: .; V: TRBV14; DNA: TGTGCCAGCAGCCAAGATTACGTTACGGGGAACTATGGCTACACCTTC; CDR3: CASSQDYVTGNYGYTF
size: .; J: TRBJ2-1; D: .; V: TRBV30; DNA: TGTGCCTGGGGCGCCGCGGCAGTTGAGCAGTTCTTC; CDR3: CAWGAAAVEQFF
size: few; J: TRBJ1-1; D: TRBD1; V: TRBV15; DNA: TGTGCCACCAGCAGAGAAAGTTTTGGACAGGCAGCTTTCTTT; CDR3: CATSRESFGQAAFF
size: few; J: TRBJ1-3; D: .; V: TRBV6-1; DNA: TGTGCCAGCAGTGAAGCCGGGTCCAACACCATATATTTT; CDR3: CASSEAGSNTIYF
size: few; J: TRBJ2-7; D: .; V: TRBV2; DNA: TGTGCCAGCGGCCGTGAGGGAAGGTCCTACGAGCAGTACTTC; CDR3: CASGREGRSYEQYF
size: .; J: TRBJ2-1; D: TRBD2; V: TRBV10-1; DNA: TGCGCCAGCAGTGATATTAGCGGGAGCCCCAGTCGGGTGGGGCAGTTCTTC; CDR3: CASSDISGSPSRVGQFF
size: few; J: TRBJ2-1; D: TRBD1; V: TRBV27; DNA: TGTGCCAGCAGCGGACAGGACTACAATGAGCAGTTCTTC; CDR3: CASSGQDYNEQFF
size: .; J: TRBJ2-1; D: .; V: TRBV25-1; DNA: TGTGCCAGCAGTTCCCGACGGAGCTCCTACAATGAGCAGTTCTTC; CDR3: CASSSRRSSYNEQFF
size: few; J: TRBJ1-1; D: TRBD1; V: TRBV14; DNA: TGTGCCAGCAGCCAAAGGACAGGGAACACTGAAGCTTTCTTT; CDR3: CASSQRTGNTEAFF
size: .; J: TRBJ1-5; D: .; V: TRBV18; DNA: TGTGCCAGCTCCCCTGAGAATCAGCCCCAGCATTTT; CDR3: CASSPENQPQHF
size: few; J: TRBJ2-6; D: .; V: TRBV28; DNA: TGTGCCAGCAGTTTAGTCCGTTCCGGGGCCAACGTCCTGACTTTC; CDR3: CASSLVRSGANVLTF
size: few; J: TRBJ2-6; D: .; V: TRBV11-2; DNA: TGTGCCAGCAGCTTAGCGCGGCAGGGGGCCAACGTCCTGACTTTC; CDR3: CASSLARQGANVLTF
size: .; J: TRBJ2-7; D: TRBD1; V: TRBV6-5; DNA: TGTGCCAGCCAGGGACAGACCGTCTACGAGCAGTACTTC; CDR3: CASQGQTVYEQYF
size: few; J: TRBJ2-2; D: .; V: TRBV9; DNA: TGTGCCAGCAGCGTGGGGGGGGCTTACACCGGGGAGCTGTTTTTT; CDR3: CASSVGGAYTGELFF
size: few; J: TRBJ1-1; D: TRBD1; V: TRBV7-9; DNA: TGTGCCAGCAGCCGACGGGACAGGGATAGAACTGAAGCTTTCTTT; CDR3: CASSRRDRDRTEAFF
size: .; J: TRBJ2-6; D: TRBD1; V: TRBV10-2; DNA: TGCGCCAGCAGTTACGGACAGGGGAGTTCTGGGGCCAACGTCCTGACTTTC; CDR3: CASSYGQGSSGANVLTF
size: .; J: TRBJ1-2; D: TRBD1; V: TRBV19; DNA: TGTGCCAGTCGAGGGGGCGGCTATGGCTACACCTTC; CDR3: CASRGGGYGYTF
size: .; J: TRBJ2-7; D: .; V: TRBV28; DNA: TGTGCCAGCAGTTTATGGGGAGCGGATTCCTACGAGCAGTACTTC; CDR3: CASSLWGADSYEQYF
size: few; J: TRBJ1-1; D: TRBD1; V: TRBV2; DNA: TGTGCCAGCAGGCTGACAGGGTTTAACACTGAAGCTTTCTTT; CDR3: CASRLTGFNTEAFF